The text below deals with one TCR beta chain. It lacks a known antigen. Qualities for individual bases were not recorded, and no much larger clone is one base off. These data are taken from a study of blood T cell repertoires in COVID-19 (dated by TCRdb to the early 2020s). Background on the whole study: The collaborator samples originated in the United States, Italy and Spain and spanned the acute and convalescent phases of COVID-19. The prospective study material was composed of cDNA or gDNA derived from T cells, B-cell-depleted T cells, or PBMCs. The dataset comprised deeply sampled blood TCRbeta repertoires from subjects exposed to, actively infected with, or recovered from COVID-19. The repertoires were released in a freely available public database intended as a resource for research on the immune response to SARS-CoV-2. The samples were drawn from the first 160 participants of the ongoing ImmuneRACE study and from 1,254 subjects provided by 6 global collaborators. Sample metadata almost always included a de-identified subject ID, COVID-19 status, age in years and sex. Where available, HLA class I and class II types were obtained from metadata supplied by the sample provider rather than from assay-based typing. Beyond this particular receptor, the publication reports: The amount of clinical and demographic metadata varied by source and participant and was provided uncurated.

The immunoSEQ Assay, a bias-controlled multiplex PCR, was used to amplify TCRbeta CDR3 regions from genomic DNA. The paper's processing steps were these. Nucleated cell counts per sample were estimated from amplification of reference gene primers within the assay. Sequence reads were collapsed and filtered to measure the absolute abundance of every unique TCRbeta CDR3 rearrangement. For each sample, productive Simpson clonality was calculated as the square root of Simpson's diversity index across productive rearrangements. This immuneACCESS table, as held by TCRdb, lists in-frame sequences with V and J called but not all clones. Of the missing ones, under half trace to an unresolved V gene in checked studies; the others have no known cause. Clone size and V and J calls were adopted from that table, with D and trimming inferred from the DNA. Across this sample there are hundreds of thousands of clones, with about nine tenths seen only once. Roughly 1.6% of the sample belongs to the ten largest clones.

Samples from volunteer blood donors who had recovered from COVID-19 were contributed by a second Seattle source. Whole blood was collected in K2EDTA tubes by collaborating institutions according to the institutions' own protocols. For TCRbeta analysis, collaborator samples were shipped as frozen whole blood, as isolated PBMCs, or as DNA extracted from either sample type. V is shortened by 3 bases, J by 8 bases, and the region joining them spans 11 bases. The germline V gene provides CDR1 LGHNA and CDR2 YSLEER. The CDR3 covers 13 residues, taking in both the cysteine and the phenylalanine. The entry retains the CDR3 DNA only, 39 bases that are in frame from base 1.

The sample consisted of peripheral blood. The receptor comes from a woman in her 40s who had recovered from COVID-19. The rearrangement combines TRBV4-3 with TRBJ1-5, with the identity of the D gene unclear. CDR3 reads: CASSQGAGEPQHF. The base sequence is TGCGCCAGCAGCCAGGGCGCCGGGGAGCCCCAGCATTTT.